These 23 T cell receptor beta chains originate from one sample sequenced in a study of identical twins' blood T cells. TCRdb recomputed calls from the 5' RACE reads with MiXCR, one row per CDR3 protein. Here the sample spans 300,000 to 450,000 distinct CDR3 sequences, roughly 30% being singletons. Sample: PBMCs. These receptors originate from a woman aged 18 to 50 in good health.

The chain combines TRBV9 with TRBJ2-1; tentatively, D is TRBD1 or TRBD2 (5 bases each). The CDR3 totals 12 residues. Germline V gene sequence: CDR1 SGDLS, CDR2 YYNGEE. V was trimmed by 4 bases and J by 6 bases, leaving 8 bases between them. CDR3 residues: CASSRDGNEQFF. The CDR3, as DNA: TGTGCCAGCAGCCGGGACGGCAATGAGCAGTTCTTC. The variable domain in full, completed from reference TRBV9 and TRBJ2-1, reads DSGVTQTPKHLITATGQRVTLRCSPRSGDLSVYWYQQSLDQGLQFLIQYYNGEERAKGNILERFSAQQFPDLHSELNLSSLELGDSALYFCASSRDGNEQFFGPGTRLTVL.

This chain joins TRBV13 and TRBJ2-5, with D possibly being TRBD1 (6 bases). V was clipped by 5 bases and J by 5 bases, with 18 bases between them. Germline V gene lookup returns CDR1 PRHDT and CDR2 FYEKMQ (reference sequence). CDR3 length equals 15 residues. The chain's CDR3 is CASSPNFQGKETQYF. CDR3 bases: TGTGCCAGCAGCCCCAATTTCCAGGGGAAGGAGACCCAGTACTTC.

The genes are TRBV30 and TRBJ1-1; no reliable D call. The germline CDR1 and CDR2 sequences are GTSNPN and SVGIG (reference sequence). The CDR3 is 13 amino acids. The V end lost 2 bases, the J end lost 1 base, and 8 bases lay between the germline ends. CDR3 in amino acids: CAWSSGGNTEAFF. The DNA of the CDR3 is TGTGCCTGGAGTTCCGGAGGGAACACTGAAGCTTTCTTT.

The genes are TRBV20-1 and TRBJ1-4; D is ambiguous. Per germline, CDR1 DFQATT and CDR2 SNEGSKA (reference sequence). There are 11 residues in the CDR3. The germline V and J ends were trimmed by 7 bases and 2 bases, with 5 bases remaining between them. The CDR3 is CSGMTNEKLFF. The CDR3 nucleotides read TGCAGTGGAATGACTAATGAAAAACTGTTTTTT.

In regard to this clonotype: One junction end disagrees with the germline gene, perhaps due to a read error. The rearrangement uses TRBV5-1 and TRBJ2-1; possible D gene TRBD2, 6 bases. Germline assignment: CDR1 SGHRS and CDR2 YFSETQ. The CDR3 spans 13 residues. CDR3 in DNA: TGCGCCAGCGGAACAGGCGGGGTGGGACTTAAGCTCTTC. It is translated as CASGTGGVGLKLF.

The rearrangement uses TRBV14 and TRBJ1-1; D unclear. Germline V gives CDR1 SGHDN, CDR2 FVKESK. The ends were cut back, 4 bases at V and 4 bases at J, with 16 bases in the middle. CDR3 length: 15 residues. The CDR3 region is CASSPSLRLRTEAFF. The CDR3, as DNA: TGTGCCAGCAGCCCATCACTGCGCCTCCGCACTGAAGCTTTCTTT. Looking up the rest from reference TRBV14 and TRBJ1-1 gives the full variable domain: EAGVTQFPSHSVIEKGQTVTLRCDPISGHDNLYWYRRVMGKEIKFLLHFVKESKQDESGMPNNRFLAERTGGTYSTLKVQPAELEDSGVYFCASSPSLRLRTEAFFGQGTRLTVV.

This clonotype was counted only a few times. The CDR3 bases are TGTGCCAGCACTCCTAACAATTACAATGAGCAGTTCTTC. Translating gives CASTPNNYNEQFF. J is TRBJ2-1 and V is TRBV6-2 or TRBV6-3; no clear D gene. Germline CDR1 reads MNHEY; CDR2 reads SVGEGT. Trimming removed 7 bases at V and 4 bases at J, with 11 bases between. CDR3 length: 13 residues.

The gene calls are TRBV21-1 and TRBJ2-7; the table's D call of TRBD1 was not tested on the DNA. TRBV21-1 is marked as a pseudogene. The CDR3 contains 15 residues. In nucleotides, the CDR3 is TGTGCCAGTAGAGGGGACGGGACAGGTCCCTACGAGCAGTACTTC. Its translation is CASRGDGTGPYEQYF.

This clonotype showed up just a few times. The J gene is TRBJ1-5, the V gene TRBV10-3; 7 bases are a match to TRBD1. Germline loops: CDR1 ENHRY, CDR2 SYGVKD. This CDR3 is 16 amino acids long. Germline trimming cut 3 bases from V and 0 bases from J; bases unmatched to any gene: 5. Written as DNA, the CDR3 is TGTGCCATCAGTGAACAGGGGAGTGGTAGCAATCAGCCCCAGCATTTT. Translating it yields CAISEQGSGSNQPQHF.

V usage is TRBV15 and J usage is TRBJ2-3, with D perhaps TRBD2 (5 bases). Trimming shortened V by 11 bases and J by 0 bases, and 15 bases separated the two germline ends. CDR3 size: 14 residues. CDR1 and CDR2 (germline): LNHNV, YYDKDF (reference sequence). The CDR3 loop reads CASGGASSTDTQYF. CDR3 nucleotide sequence: TGTGCCTCAGGAGGCGCCTCTAGCACAGATACGCAGTATTTT.

The V and J genes are TRBV23-1 and TRBJ2-1; D is uncertain. TRBV23-1 qualifies as an ORF whose function is uncertain. Trimming took 0 bases from V and 11 from J, leaving 11 bases between them. The CDR3 has 13 amino acids. The CDR3 nucleotides are TGCGCCAGCAGTCAATCGATCGTGACACAGCAGTTCTTC. As protein: CASSQSIVTQQFF.

This clonotype appeared a few times. The V gene is TRBV29-1, the J gene TRBJ1-1; D gene ambiguous. The germline CDR1 and CDR2 sequences are SQVTM and ANQGSEA. The CDR3 spans 14 residues. V lost 5 bases and J lost 1, with 14 bases in between. The CDR3 loop reads CSVQHPLANTEAFF. CDR3 sequence (DNA): TGCAGCGTTCAACATCCTCTGGCGAACACTGAAGCTTTCTTT.

This clonotype was detected ten times or more. This chain joins TRBV29-1 and TRBJ1-5, with 7 bases aligning to TRBD1. Germline CDR1 reads SQVTM; CDR2 reads ANQGSEA. Trimming removed 6 bases from V and 0 bases from J; junction bases left unmatched: 8. The CDR3 extends over 15 amino acids. The CDR3 DNA follows: TGCAGCGTCGCACAGGGGTGGAATAGCAATCAGCCCCAGCATTTT. As protein: CSVAQGWNSNQPQHF. The full variable domain, in which reference TRBV29-1 and TRBJ1-5 provide the parts outside the CDR3, is SAVISQKPSRDICQRGTSLTIQCQVDSQVTMMFWYRQQPGQSLTLIATANQGSEATYESGFVIDKFPISRPNLTFSTLTVSNMSPEDSSIYLCSVAQGWNSNQPQHFGDGTRLSIL.

V gene TRBV6-1 combines with J gene TRBJ2-7, with D hard to call. V gave up 3 bases and J gave up 4 bases, with 10 bases separating them. Germline assignment: CDR1 MNHNS and CDR2 SASEGT. CDR3 length equals 13 residues. The CDR3 loop reads CASSDSGVYEQYF. In DNA, the CDR3 is TGTGCCAGCAGTGACTCGGGCGTTTACGAGCAGTACTTC.

This clonotype was seen only a few times. The J gene is TRBJ1-5, the V gene TRBV6-1; TRBD1 matches 8 bases. The ends lost 7 bases at V and 6 bases at J; junction bases unmatched: 17. CDR1 and CDR2 (germline): MNHNS, SASEGT. This CDR3 spans 17 amino acids. CDR3 DNA: TGTGCCAGCATTAACAGGGGGAGACCTCCGAGGTTTCAGCCCCAGCATTTT. It codes for CASINRGRPPRFQPQHF.

This clonotype was observed a handful of times. The chain carries TRBV7-9 and TRBJ1-5, with 8 bases fitting TRBD1. The germline CDR1 and CDR2 sequences are SEHNR and FQNEAQ (reference sequence). This CDR3 region has 16 residues. After removal of 3 bases from V and 0 bases from J, the junction contained 4 bases not matched to a gene. Written as DNA, the CDR3 is TGTGCCAGCAGCTTCGGCAGGGGGCATAGCAATCAGCCCCAGCATTTT. Translating gives CASSFGRGHSNQPQHF.

A few counts support this clonotype. The V and J genes are TRBV29-1 and TRBJ2-7; no clear D. Germline lookup yields CDR1 SQVTM and CDR2 ANQGSEA. The CDR3 sequence is 13 residues long. Trimming cost V 3 bases and J 0 bases, with 9 bases left between them. In DNA, the CDR3 is TGCAGCGTTGATCCAGGCAACTCCTACGAGCAGTACTTC. Its translation is CSVDPGNSYEQYF.

This clonotype was observed many times. The genes are TRBV12-3 or TRBV12-4 and TRBJ2-2; 8 positions agree with TRBD2. CDR3 length: 14 residues. V was clipped by 3 bases and J by 5 bases; unmatched bases: 2. CDR3 nucleotide sequence: TGTGCCAGCAGTTTGGGACTAGATACCGGGGAGCTGTTTTTT. This encodes CASSLGLDTGELFF.

The rearrangement links TRBV11-2 to TRBJ2-2; D not resolved. V lost 5 bases and J lost 8, with 9 bases in between. CDR1 and CDR2 from the germline V gene are SGHAT and FQNNGV. This CDR3 has 12 amino acids. For the CDR3, the DNA is TGTGCCAGCAGCCCGGCTCAAGGGGAGCTGTTTTTT. It specifies CASSPAQGELFF.

This clonotype was recorded at least ten times. V usage is TRBV20-1 and J usage is TRBJ2-1; 9 bases fit TRBD2. V shed 4 bases and J 8 bases; nucleotides not matched to a gene: 3. The CDR3 consists of 12 residues. Germline CDR1 reads DFQATT; CDR2 reads SNEGSKA (reference sequence). CDR3 protein: CSATTSGYEQFF. Here the CDR3 DNA reads TGCAGTGCTACGACTAGCGGTTATGAGCAGTTCTTC.

There are a few counts of this clonotype. This rearrangement joins TRBV20-1 to TRBJ1-5, with D possibly matching TRBD1 (6 bases). V was shortened by 6 bases and J by 0 bases, with 15 bases between the two germline ends. The CDR3 contains 15 residues. Germline CDR1 is DFQATT and CDR2 is SNEGSKA (reference sequence). The CDR3 nucleotides read TGCAGTGCCGCCTTGGGACATGATAGCAATCAGCCCCAGCATTTT. Its protein is CSAALGHDSNQPQHF.

This clonotype was seen ten or more times. The chain employs TRBV6-5 and TRBJ2-2; 9 bases align to TRBD2. The CDR3 extends over 18 amino acids. V lost 7 bases and J lost 7; bases outside the gene matches: 19. Per germline, CDR1 MNHEY and CDR2 SVGAGI. In DNA, the CDR3 is TGTGCCAGCACCAGAGGGGGGACTAGCCTTTTTAGGGTCGGGGAGCTGTTTTTT. Translated, it gives CASTRGGTSLFRVGELFF.

This clonotype has only a few counts. V is TRBV20-1 and J is TRBJ1-4; D not certain. Germline lookup yields CDR1 DFQATT and CDR2 SNEGSKA (reference sequence). CDR3 length: 14 residues. The V end was cut by 0 bases, the J end by 8 bases, with 13 bases between. The CDR3 bases are TGCAGTGCTAGAGATGGCCGAAGCGGAGAAAAACTGTTTTTT. Protein: CSARDGRSGEKLFF.